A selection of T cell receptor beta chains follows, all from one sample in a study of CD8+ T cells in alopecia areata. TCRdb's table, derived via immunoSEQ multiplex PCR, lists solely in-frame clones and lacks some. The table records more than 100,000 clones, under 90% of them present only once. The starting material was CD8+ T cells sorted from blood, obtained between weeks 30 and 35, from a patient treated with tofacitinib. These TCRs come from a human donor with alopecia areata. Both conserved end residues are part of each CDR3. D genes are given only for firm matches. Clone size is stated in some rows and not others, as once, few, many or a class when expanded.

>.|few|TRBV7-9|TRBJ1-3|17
TGTGCCAGCAGCTTAGGACGAGCTCTGACACGCGGAAACACCATATATTTT
CASSLGRALTRGNTIYF
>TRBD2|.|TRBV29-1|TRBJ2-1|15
TGCAGCGTTGAAGGGATAGCGGGGGCCTACAATGAGCAGTTCTTC
CSVEGIAGAYNEQFF
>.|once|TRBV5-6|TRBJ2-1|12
TGTGCCAGCAGCTTGGCAGACAATGAGCAGTTCTTC
CASSLADNEQFF
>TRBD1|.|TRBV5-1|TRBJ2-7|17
TGCGCCAGCAGCTGTTCCGTCACGACAGGGGAATGCTACGAGCAGTACTTC
CASSCSVTTGECYEQYF
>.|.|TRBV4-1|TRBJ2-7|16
TGCGCCAGCAGCCATACCTCGGCAGGGTCCTCCTACGAGCAGTACTTC
CASSHTSAGSSYEQYF
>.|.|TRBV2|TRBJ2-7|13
TGTGCCAGAAGGACGGCAAACTCCTACGAGCAGTACTTC
CARRTANSYEQYF
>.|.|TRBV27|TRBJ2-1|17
TGTGCCAGCAGTTTACTACAGGGTGTGCCTTCCTACAATGAGCAGTTCTTC
CASSLLQGVPSYNEQFF
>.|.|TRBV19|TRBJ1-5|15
TGTGCCAGTAGTTTCTCGATTTCTAGCAATCAGCCCCAGCATTTT
CASSFSISSNQPQHF
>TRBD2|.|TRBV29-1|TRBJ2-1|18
TGCAGCGTTTCCCCGCCGGGACTAGCGGGGGGGGCCCACAATGAGCAGTTCTTC
CSVSPPGLAGGAHNEQFF
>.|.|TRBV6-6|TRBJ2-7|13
TGTGCCAGCAGTTACCTCAGATTCTACGAGCAGTACTTC
CASSYLRFYEQYF
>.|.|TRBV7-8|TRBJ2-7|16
TGTGCCAGCAGTTTACCGGGCCCCAGGAGCTCCTACGAGCAGTACTTC
CASSLPGPRSSYEQYF
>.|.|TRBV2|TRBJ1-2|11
TGTGCCAGCGTCTCAGGGAATGGCTACACCTTC
CASVSGNGYTF
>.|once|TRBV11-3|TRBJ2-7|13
TGTGCCAGCAGCTCCTCCGGAGGCTACGAGCAGTACTTC
CASSSSGGYEQYF
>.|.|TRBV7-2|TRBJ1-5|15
TGTGCCAGCAGCACCGGCCCTTCTAAAAATCAGCCCCAGCATTTT
CASSTGPSKNQPQHF
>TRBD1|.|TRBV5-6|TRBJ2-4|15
TGTGCCAGCAGCTTTGGGACAGGGGGCAAAAACATTCAGTACTTC
CASSFGTGGKNIQYF
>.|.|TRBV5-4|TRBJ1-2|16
TGTGCCTGTACCCAAAAGCCCGACAGAGCTAACTATGGCTACACCTTC
CACTQKPDRANYGYTF
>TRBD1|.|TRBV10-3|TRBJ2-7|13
TGTGCCATCAGTGAACAGGGGGCCTACGAGCAGTACTTC
CAISEQGAYEQYF
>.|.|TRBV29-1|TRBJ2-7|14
TGCAGCGTTGAAACCCGGAGGGACGATTACGAGCAGTACTTC
CSVETRRDDYEQYF
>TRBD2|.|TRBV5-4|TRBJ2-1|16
TGTGCCAGCAGCTTCGGGCTAGCGGGGGGGCCCAATGAGCAGTTCTTC
CASSFGLAGGPNEQFF
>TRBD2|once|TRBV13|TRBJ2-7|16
TGTGCCAGCAGCTTAGGAGGCGGGAGTATCTCCTACGAGCAGTACTTC
CASSLGGGSISYEQYF
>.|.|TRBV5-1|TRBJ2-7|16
TGCGCCAGCAGCCCCGGGATCGGGGAGATCTCCTACGAGCAGTACTTC
CASSPGIGEISYEQYF
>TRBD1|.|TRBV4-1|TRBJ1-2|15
TGCGCCAGCAGCCACGGACAGGGGGCAGACTATGGCTACACCTTC
CASSHGQGADYGYTF
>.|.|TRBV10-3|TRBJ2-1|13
TGTGCCATCAGTCCAGGGGCCTACAATGAGCAGTTCTTC
CAISPGAYNEQFF
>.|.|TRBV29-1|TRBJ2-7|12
TGCAGCGTTGCCGCTGGGGAGTACGAGCAGTACTTC
CSVAAGEYEQYF
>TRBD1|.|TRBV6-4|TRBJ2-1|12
TGTGCCAGCAGGGGGACAGACAATGAGCAGTTCTTC
CASRGTDNEQFF
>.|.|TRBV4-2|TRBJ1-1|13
TGTGCCAGCAGCCAAGTCTTGAACACTGAAGCTTTCTTT
CASSQVLNTEAFF
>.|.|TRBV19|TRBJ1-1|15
TGTGCCAGTACCAAAATGTGGGATGATGACCCTGAAGCTTTCTTT
CASTKMWDDDPEAFF
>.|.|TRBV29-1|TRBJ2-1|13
TGCAGTCTCCGGGACTCGCCCTACAATGAGCAGTTCTTC
CSLRDSPYNEQFF
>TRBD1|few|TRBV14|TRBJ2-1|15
TGTGCCAGCACCCGGGACAGGGTTTTTCGAAATGAGCAGTTCTTC
CASTRDRVFRNEQFF
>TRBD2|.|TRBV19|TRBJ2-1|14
TGTGCCAGTAGCACGATAGCGGGGGGCAATGAGCAGTTCTTC
CASSTIAGGNEQFF
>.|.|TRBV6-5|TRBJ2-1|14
TGTGCCAGCTCAGATTTGATCGTTGGCAATGAGCAGTTCTTC
CASSDLIVGNEQFF
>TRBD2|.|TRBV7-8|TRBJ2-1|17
TGTGCCAGCAGCCGCCTAGCGGGTGGTGACAAAGATGATGAGCAGTTCTTC
CASSRLAGGDKDDEQFF
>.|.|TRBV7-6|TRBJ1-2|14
TGTGCCAGCAGCTTAGCCGATGACAGATCGGGCTACACCTTC
CASSLADDRSGYTF
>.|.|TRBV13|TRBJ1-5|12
TGTGCCAGCAGCTCCGAGTATCAGCCCCAGCATTTT
CASSSEYQPQHF
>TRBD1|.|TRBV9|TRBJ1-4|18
TGTGCCAGCAGCGTAGACCCTGGACAGGGATCAACTAATGAAAAACTGTTTTTT
CASSVDPGQGSTNEKLFF
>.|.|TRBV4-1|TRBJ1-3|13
TGCGCCAGCAGCCAAGTAGGAGGAAACACCATATATTTT
CASSQVGGNTIYF
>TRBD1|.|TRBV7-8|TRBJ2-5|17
TGTGCCAGCAGCGGACCGGGACAGACAAGTAGTCAAGAGACCCAGTACTTC
CASSGPGQTSSQETQYF
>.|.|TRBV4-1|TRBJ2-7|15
TGCGCCAGCAGCCAAGATTTGCAGGGTATCGACGAGCAGTACTTC
CASSQDLQGIDEQYF
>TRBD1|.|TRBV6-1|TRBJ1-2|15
TGTGCCAGCAGTATAGACAGGGGGAACCCCTATGGCTACACCTTC
CASSIDRGNPYGYTF
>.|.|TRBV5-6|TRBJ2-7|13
TGTGCCAGCAGCTTAACAGCTTCCTACGAGCAGTACTTC
CASSLTASYEQYF
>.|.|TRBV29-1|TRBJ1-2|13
TGCAGCGTTGATACGGGGGGCGCCCATGGCTACACCTTC
CSVDTGGAHGYTF
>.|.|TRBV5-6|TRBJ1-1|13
TGTGCCAGCAGCAGTACTCTGAACACTGAAGCTTTCTTT
CASSSTLNTEAFF
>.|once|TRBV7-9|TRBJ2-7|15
TGTGCCAGCAGCCCCCCGGGGGCTCTTGTCTACGAGCAGTACTTC
CASSPPGALVYEQYF
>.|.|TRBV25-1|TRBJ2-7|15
TGTGCCAGCAGTGAATTTGGCCTAGGTGTGGGCGAGCAGTACTTC
CASSEFGLGVGEQYF
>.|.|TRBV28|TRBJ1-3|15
TGTGCCAGCAGTCCGCGGATAGGATCTGGAAACACCATATATTTT
CASSPRIGSGNTIYF
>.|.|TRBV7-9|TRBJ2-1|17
TGTGCCAGCATCCTCCCTAGCCCTCTCCCGACGGCCCCTGAGCAGTTCTTC
CASILPSPLPTAPEQFF
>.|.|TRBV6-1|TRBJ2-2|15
TGTGCCAGCAGTGAAGGTTGGGTGGCCACCGGGGAGCTGTTTTTT
CASSEGWVATGELFF
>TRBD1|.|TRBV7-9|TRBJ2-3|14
TGTGCCAGCAGCTCCGGGACAGTAACAGATACGCAGTATTTT
CASSSGTVTDTQYF
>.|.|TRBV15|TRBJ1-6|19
TGTGCCACCAGCAGAGATAATGCAGGGCCGAGCTCCTATAATTCACCCCTCCACTTT
CATSRDNAGPSSYNSPLHF
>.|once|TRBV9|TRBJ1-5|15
TGTGCCAGCAGCGTAGAAGGTTTTGTTTCCCAGCCCCAGCATTTT
CASSVEGFVSQPQHF
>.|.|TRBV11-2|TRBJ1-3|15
TGTGCCAGCAGCTTAGTCGACAGCGAAGGAAACACCATATATTTT
CASSLVDSEGNTIYF
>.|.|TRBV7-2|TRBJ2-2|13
TGTGCCAGCGTAACCCCGAGCACCGGGGAGCTGTTTTTT
CASVTPSTGELFF
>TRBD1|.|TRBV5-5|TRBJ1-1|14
TGTGCCAGCAGCCTGGGACAGGCGAACACTGAAGCTTTCTTT
CASSLGQANTEAFF
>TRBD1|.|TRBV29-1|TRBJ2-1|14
TGCAGCGTTGAAGGACAGGGCTCCTACAATGAGCAGTTCTTC
CSVEGQGSYNEQFF
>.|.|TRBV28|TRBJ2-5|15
TGTGCCAGCAATCCGCACAGGGGAGGCCAAGAGACCCAGTACTTC
CASNPHRGGQETQYF
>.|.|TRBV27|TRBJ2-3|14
TGTGCCAGCAGTCCACTAGCAGAGGTAGATACGCAGTATTTT
CASSPLAEVDTQYF